This T cell receptor beta chain emerged from a study of T cells in Graves' hyperthyroidism and ophthalmopathy. CDR1 MGHRA and CDR2 YSYEKL come from the germline V gene. The length of the CDR3 is 14 residues. V was clipped by 3 bases and J by 6 bases; unmatched bases: 3. In the case of this clonotype: No antigen is known for it.

From RNA transcripts, TCR beta CDR3 regions were amplified. Carried out on the TCR CDR3, a first-round RT-PCR used the HTBI primer set. One entry per CDR3 protein, called by TCRdb with MiXCR from the multiplex PCR reads. The table shows roughly 700,000 distinct CDR3 sequences, with roughly 17% occurring only once. Study-wide findings and caveats: The model forecast ophthalmopathy, anticipating it by a median approximately 7 months before onset. Researchers report that a 13 V-J model separated ophthalmopathy from stable hyperthyroidism.

The material sequenced was blood. V and J are TRBV4-1 and TRBJ1-5; 9 nucleotides line up with TRBD1. This receptor was taken from a man aged 45-65 years with Graves' hyperthyroidism. In nucleotides, the CDR3 is TGCGCCAGCAGCCAGGTACAGGGGGCTCAGCCCCAGCATTTT. Its protein product is CASSQVQGAQPQHF.